This record covers a single T cell receptor (beta chain). Its antigen is still unknown. TCRdb's copy holds only in-frame clones and misses some; the assay was immunoSEQ multiplex PCR. The sample lists about 140,000 clones, about 90% occurring once. The source of the sample is a study of T cell responses to AZD1222 COVID-19 vaccine. Notes on the study in general: Following two doses of AZD1222, Spike-specific TCR breadth and depth rose. Clonal diversity was possibly underestimated; the donors were predominantly white British and more often female. After the peak T cell response, and only then, were repertoires sampled. Dominant at 160-218 and 743-854, vaccine-associated CD4 TCRs also spanned spike.

V lost 5 bases, J lost 2 bases, and 8 bases stayed unmatched. Germline V gene sequence: CDR1 MDHEN, CDR2 SYDVKM. This CDR3 contains 17 residues. The V and J genes are TRBV28 and TRBJ2-3, with 12 bases identical to TRBD2. The source material was peripheral blood, sampled 28 days after the second AZD1222 dose. This sequence originates from an adult who received the AZD1222 COVID-19 vaccine. The CDR3 spells CASSSYGTSGPTDTQYF. The CDR3 DNA reads TGTGCCAGCAGTAGCTACGGGACTAGCGGGCCCACAGATACGCAGTATTTT.